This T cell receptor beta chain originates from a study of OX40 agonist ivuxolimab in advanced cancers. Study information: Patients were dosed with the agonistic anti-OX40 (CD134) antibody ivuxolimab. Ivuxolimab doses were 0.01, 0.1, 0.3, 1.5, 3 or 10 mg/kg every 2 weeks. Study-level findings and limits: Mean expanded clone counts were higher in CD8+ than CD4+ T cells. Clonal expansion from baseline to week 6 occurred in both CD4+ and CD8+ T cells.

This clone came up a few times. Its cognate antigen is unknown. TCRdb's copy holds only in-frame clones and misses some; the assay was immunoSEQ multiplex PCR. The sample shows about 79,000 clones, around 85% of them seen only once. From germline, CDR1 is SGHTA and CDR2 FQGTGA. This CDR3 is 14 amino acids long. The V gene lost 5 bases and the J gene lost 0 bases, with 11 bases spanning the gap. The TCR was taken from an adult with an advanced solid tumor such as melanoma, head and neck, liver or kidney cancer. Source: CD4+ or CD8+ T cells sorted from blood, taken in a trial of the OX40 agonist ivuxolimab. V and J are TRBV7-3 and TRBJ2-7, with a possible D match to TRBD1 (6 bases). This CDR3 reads CASSTHRDSYEQYF. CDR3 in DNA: TGTGCCAGCAGCACGCACAGGGACTCCTACGAGCAGTACTTC.